This T cell receptor (beta chain) originates from a study of blood T cell repertoires in COVID-19. Study information: T cells, B-cell-depleted T cells, or PBMCs provided the cDNA or gDNA that served as material.

Methods used by the authors: Quantification of nucleated cells was approximated via reference gene primer amplification. Some clones are missing from TCRdb's copy, which holds only in-frame ones; the method was immunoSEQ multiplex PCR. The D gene and trimming were derived from the DNA, and the V and J assignments and clone size from that table. The repertoire includes about 130,000 clones, 79% of them detected once, and 37% sits in the top ten. The receptor was isolated from a man in his forties with active or convalescent COVID-19. The material sequenced was peripheral blood.

CDR3 region: CASSLGWAGNYNEQFF. As DNA, the CDR3 is TGTGCCAGCAGCTTGGGGTGGGCGGGAAACTACAATGAGCAGTTCTTC. The rearrangement links TRBV5-4 to TRBJ2-1, with D possibly matching TRBD2 (6 bases). Germline lookup yields CDR1 SGHNT and CDR2 YYREEE (reference sequence). Trimming shortened V by 0 bases and J by 3 bases, and 13 bases separated the two germline ends. The length of the CDR3 is 16 residues.